Reported below is one T cell receptor beta chain. CDR1 is MNHEY and CDR2 is SVGAGI in the germline V gene. Trimming removed 7 bases at V and 7 bases at J, with 11 bases between. CDR3 length equals 13 residues. These data originate in a study of blood T cell repertoires in COVID-19. About the study: Spain, Italy and the United States supplied samples that represented acute and convalescent COVID-19. T cells, B-cell-depleted T cells, or PBMCs supplied cDNA or gDNA.

Those enrolled in Seattle joined during active infection and were followed longitudinally afterward. Per the original data handling: Amplified reference gene primers provided the basis for estimating nucleated cell counts. Libraries were prepared by immunoSEQ multiplex PCR; TCRdb keeps only in-frame clonotypes and omits some of them. V and J calls and clone size follow that table, whereas D and trimming were derived from the DNA. The sample consists of 65,000 to 85,000 clones, 86% of them appearing once. The rearrangement links TRBV6-5 to TRBJ1-6; no clear D gene. The sequenced sample was peripheral blood. The clonotype originates from a man at least 80 years old with COVID-19, enrolled during active disease. CDR3 bases: TGTGCCAGCACTCCGCAGGTCAATTCACCCCTCCACTTT. Translating gives CASTPQVNSPLHF.